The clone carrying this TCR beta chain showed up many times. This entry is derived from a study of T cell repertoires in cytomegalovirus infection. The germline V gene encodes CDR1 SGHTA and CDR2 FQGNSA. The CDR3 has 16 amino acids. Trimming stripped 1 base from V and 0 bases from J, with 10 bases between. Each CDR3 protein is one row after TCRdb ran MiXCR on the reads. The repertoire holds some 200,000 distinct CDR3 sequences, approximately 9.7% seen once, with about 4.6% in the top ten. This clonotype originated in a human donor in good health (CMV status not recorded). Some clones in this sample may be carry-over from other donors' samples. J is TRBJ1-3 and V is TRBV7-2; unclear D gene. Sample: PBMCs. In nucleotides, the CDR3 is TGTGCCAGCAGCTTAGGGACGGCCAGCTCTGGAAACACCATATATTTT. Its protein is CASSLGTASSGNTIYF. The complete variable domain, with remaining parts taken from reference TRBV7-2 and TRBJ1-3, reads GAGVSQSPSNKVTEKGKDVELRCDPISGHTALYWYRQSLGQGLEFLIYFQGNSAPDKSGLPSDRFSAERTGGSVSTLTIQRTQQEDSAVYLCASSLGTASSGNTIYFGEGSWLTVV.